This TCR beta chain was sequenced during a study of blood T cell repertoires in COVID-19. Study-level background: Samples of COVID-19 (acute and convalescent) were obtained from the United States, Italy and Spain. The cDNA or gDNA used as material had been derived from T cells, B-cell-depleted T cells, or PBMCs.

How the authors handled the data: For nucleated cells, counts were estimated from reference gene primer amplification. Here immunoSEQ multiplex PCR was the method, and the copy in TCRdb shows in-frame clones only, minus some. Clonal size and the V and J genes are those of that table, whereas D and trimming came from the DNA. The sample has a few hundred thousand clones; about 85% are singletons. V was shortened by 3 bases and J by 7 bases, with 10 bases between the two germline ends. This CDR3 has 14 amino acids. CDR1 SEHNR and CDR2 FQNEAQ come from the germline V gene (reference sequence). The sequence was collected from a woman aged 18 to 35 with acute or convalescent COVID-19. Sequenced: peripheral blood. This rearrangement joins TRBV7-9 to TRBJ1-6; D may be TRBD1 (5 bases). Here the CDR3 reads CASSLGLGNSPLHF. The CDR3 DNA is TGTGCCAGCAGCTTGGGACTGGGAAATTCACCCCTCCACTTT.